This passage covers 13 T cell receptor beta chains from one sample sequenced in a study of cytomegalovirus exposure and HLA in healthy donors. Both 60 Vbeta primers and 13 Jbeta primers went into the PCR. Clones were sequenced by immunoSEQ multiplex PCR, and TCRdb holds only the in-frame ones, with some missing. The table shows 180,000 or so clones, with about 9% occurring only once. Sample: PBMCs. Receptor source: a woman aged 25 to 45 in good health and CMV-seropositive.

The rearrangement uses TRBV5-6 and TRBJ2-3; D is perhaps TRBD2 (6 bases). Germline CDR1 reads SGHDT; CDR2 reads YYEEEE. This CDR3 has 16 amino acids. V gave up 0 bases and J gave up 2 bases, with 13 bases separating them. CDR3 nucleotides: TGTGCCAGCAGCTTGGCCCTAAAGCGGGTCACAGATACGCAGTATTTT. The encoded protein is CASSLALKRVTDTQYF.

The chain uses TRBV5-1 and TRBJ2-1; possible D gene TRBD2, 6 bases. This CDR3 is built from 12 residues. V was shortened by 5 bases and J by 3 bases, with 6 bases between the two germline ends. In germline, CDR1 is SGHRS, CDR2 YFSETQ. CDR3 amino acids: CASRAGYNEQFF. The CDR3 DNA reads TGCGCCAGCAGAGCGGGCTACAATGAGCAGTTCTTC. The variable domain in full, with the rest retrieved from reference TRBV5-1 and TRBJ2-1, is KAGVTQTPRYLIKTRGQQVTLSCSPISGHRSVSWYQQTPGQGLQFLFEYFSETQRNKGNFPGRFSGRQFSNSRSEMNVSTLELGDSALYLCASRAGYNEQFFGPGTRLTVL.

The V and J genes are TRBV4-2 and TRBJ2-3; the match to TRBD2 covers 7 bases. After removal of 4 bases from V and 4 bases from J, the junction contained 14 bases not matched to a gene. The CDR3 extends over 17 amino acids. Germline-derived CDR1 and CDR2 are LGHNA and YNFKEQ. DNA for the CDR3: TGTGCCAGCAGCCCACCAGGACGGGCGGGAGCGGCAGATACGCAGTATTTT. It codes for CASSPPGRAGAADTQYF.

This clone was observed a few times. The rearrangement links TRBV29-1 to TRBJ2-5; weak D call: TRBD1 (6 bases). The J call may be wrong; the DNA end is better matched by TRBJ2-7. Germline V gene lookup returns CDR1 SQVTM and CDR2 ANQGSEA. The CDR3 contains 17 residues. CDR3 nucleotides: TGCAGCGTTGAAGACCGGAGCGGCACAGGGCGGTTCTACGAGCAGTACTTC. Translation gives CSVEDRSGTGRFYEQYF.

This clone was observed a handful of times. The V and J genes are TRBV6-1 and TRBJ2-5; D may be TRBD1 (6 bases). The J call may be wrong; the DNA end is better matched by TRBJ2-7. The length of the CDR3 is 14 residues. Germline CDR1 and CDR2: MNHNS and SASEGT. For the CDR3, the DNA is TGTGCCAGCAGTGAAGTCCAGGGGAAGGCCGAGCAGTACTTC. Translated: CASSEVQGKAEQYF.

CDR3 coding DNA: TGTGCCAGCAGCTTGGGGATAAGGGGCCGCAACTATGGCTACACCTTC. Translating gives CASSLGIRGRNYGYTF. V gene TRBV13 combines with J gene TRBJ1-2; the D gene is possibly TRBD1 (5 bases). This CDR3 contains 16 residues. In germline, CDR1 is PRHDT, CDR2 FYEKMQ (reference sequence). The ends were cut back, 3 bases at V and 2 bases at J, with 16 bases in the middle. Based on the CDR3 plus reference TRBV13 and TRBJ1-2, the full variable domain is AAGVIQSPRHLIKEKRETATLKCYPIPRHDTVYWYQQGPGQDPQFLISFYEKMQSDKGSIPDRFSAQQFSDYHSELNMSSLELGDSALYFCASSLGIRGRNYGYTFGSGTRLTVV.

The chain has TRBV6-5 and TRBJ1-2; a possible D gene is TRBD1 (5 bases). The CDR3 length is 15 residues. V was pared by 4 bases and J by 2 bases, with 14 bases between. Germline assignment: CDR1 MNHEY and CDR2 SVGAGI. The CDR3 is CASSSAGRMNYGYTF. The CDR3 DNA sequence: TGTGCCAGCAGTTCCGCGGGACGGATGAACTATGGCTACACCTTC.

The chain employs TRBV27 and TRBJ2-1, with D tentatively TRBD2 (5 bases). CDR3 size: 17 residues. V lost 1 base to trimming and J lost 0 bases, with 13 bases between them. Germline values: CDR1 MNHEY, CDR2 SMNVEV (reference sequence). The CDR3 reads CASSLWGAMSSYNEQFF. As DNA, the CDR3 is TGTGCCAGCAGTTTATGGGGAGCGATGAGCTCCTACAATGAGCAGTTCTTC.

The rearrangement uses TRBV5-1 and TRBJ2-7; D gene ambiguous. Germline CDR1 and CDR2: SGHRS and YFSETQ. Trimming stripped 5 bases from V and 4 bases from J, with 10 bases between. The CDR3 extends over 12 amino acids. The CDR3 nucleotides read TGCGCCAGCAGGGAACTCGGGTACGAGCAGTACTTC. Its protein product is CASRELGYEQYF.

The rearrangement links TRBV2 to TRBJ1-2, with 7 bases lining up with TRBD1. The CDR3 spans 15 residues. J was trimmed by 7 bases and V by 7 bases; bases with no gene match: 15. Germline CDR1 SNHLY, CDR2 FYNNEI. CDR3 in amino acids: CASKGTRQGEGGYTF. In nucleotides, the CDR3 is TGTGCCAGCAAGGGAACCCGACAGGGTGAGGGTGGCTACACCTTC.

The chain combines TRBV4-1 with TRBJ2-7; tentative D call: TRBD1 (8 bases). Trimming removed 4 bases at V and 6 bases at J, with 19 bases between. Germline CDR1 MGHRA, CDR2 YSYEKL. This CDR3 is built from 15 residues. CDR3 DNA sequence: TGCGCCAGCAGCCCGCCGGACAGGGAGGGGGTCGAGCAGTACTTC. It codes for CASSPPDREGVEQYF.

This chain connects TRBV5-1 to TRBJ1-2; 8 positions match TRBD1. From germline, CDR1 is SGHRS and CDR2 YFSETQ. The CDR3 sequence is 13 residues long. The V segment lost 8 bases and the J segment 4 bases; nucleotides outside the gene matches: 7. The CDR3 sequence is CARSEDRAYGYTF. The CDR3 DNA is TGCGCCAGAAGCGAGGACAGGGCCTATGGCTACACCTTC.

The V gene is TRBV6-4, the J gene TRBJ2-1; 7 bases are a match to TRBD2. CDR1 is MRHNA and CDR2 is SNTAGT in the germline V gene. The CDR3 contains 15 residues. V was clipped by 2 bases and J by 4 bases; unmatched bases: 5. CDR3: CASSDRAGMYNEQFF. The CDR3 bases are TGTGCCAGCAGTGACCGAGCGGGGATGTACAATGAGCAGTTCTTC.